Included here is one TCR beta chain sequence, with context. Purity (above 95%) was reached by all sorted populations. The entirety of the isolated RNA underwent reverse transcription, so expressed TCRB transcripts were sequenced. This table comes from immunoSEQ multiplex PCR, and its TCRdb copy is limited to in-frame clones, with some not included. The data contain 500,000 to 700,000 clones, 15% to 19% of them singletons. This sample was taken from a study of beta chain features in type 1 diabetes. The sample comprised naive CD4+ T cells from blood. The source of this sequence is a young man in good health.

This CDR3 reads CASRLRTGFIQYF. In DNA form, the CDR3 reads TGTGCCAGCAGGCTTAGGACAGGGTTCATTCAGTACTTC. The chain links TRBV28 to TRBJ2-4; TRBD1 matches at 8 bases. J lost 9 bases, V lost 6 bases, and 7 bases had no gene match. CDR1 is MDHEN, CDR2 SYDVKM, per germline. The CDR3 contains 13 residues.